The next 17 T cell receptor beta chains were all read from a single sample in a study of T cells after posttransplantation cyclophosphamide. TCRdb keeps only in-frame clones here, not all; method: immunoSEQ multiplex PCR. The table records about 6,900 clones, 65% to 80% of them present only once. Sequenced input: memory CD4+ T cells sorted from blood. The receptors were gathered from a woman between 45 and 65 years old in good health and a related stem cell transplant donor.

V usage is TRBV7-3 and J usage is TRBJ2-3, with TRBD2 identical over 10 bases. CDR3 length equals 17 residues. The V segment lost 3 bases and the J segment 1 base; nucleotides outside the gene matches: 7. CDR1 is SGHTA, CDR2 FQGTGA, per germline. CDR3 bases: TGTGCCAGCAGCTTTTTAGCGGGAGGCGGACGCACAGATACGCAGTATTTT. Its protein product is CASSFLAGGGRTDTQYF. The full variable domain, in which reference TRBV7-3 and TRBJ2-3 provide the parts outside the CDR3, is GAGVSQTPSNKVTEKGKYVELRCDPISGHTALYWYRQSLGQGPEFLIYFQGTGAADDSGLPNDRFFAVRPEGSVSTLKIQRTERGDSAVYLCASSFLAGGGRTDTQYFGPGTRLTVL.

The CDR3 loop reads CASSQKRTGSTF. The CDR3 DNA reads TGTGCCAGCAGCCAGAAGAGGACAGGGAGCACCTTC. The chain couples TRBV11-2 to TRBJ1-2; TRBD1 matches at 8 bases. Trimming cost V 5 bases and J 13 bases; bases outside gene matches: 9. From germline, CDR1 is SGHAT and CDR2 FQNNGV. The CDR3 consists of 12 residues. Filled out from reference TRBV11-2 and TRBJ1-2, the complete variable domain reads EAGVAQSPRYKIIEKRQSVAFWCNPISGHATLYWYQQILGQGPKLLIQFQNNGVVDDSQLPKDRFSAERLKGVDSTLKIQPAKLEDSAVYLCASSQKRTGSTFGSGTRLTVV.

This clone was detected once. The chain recombines TRBV11-2 with TRBJ2-2; 10 bases fit TRBD2. The CDR3 covers 19 residues. Germline loops: CDR1 SGHAT, CDR2 FQNNGV. Trimming took 4 bases from V and 3 from J; bases not matched to a gene: 14. CDR3 residues: CASSSSIFSGRAYTGELFF. CDR3 DNA: TGTGCCAGCAGCTCCTCCATTTTCAGCGGGAGGGCTTACACCGGGGAGCTGTTTTTT.

Only one count was recorded for this clone. V usage is TRBV14 and J usage is TRBJ2-7, with 12 positions matching TRBD2. CDR3 size: 15 residues. V dropped 4 bases and J dropped 8; count of bases not matched to a gene: 9. The germline gives CDR1 SGHDN, CDR2 FVKESK. CDR3 bases: TGTGCCAGCAGCCCCGGACTAGCGGGATCGCTGCAGCAGTACTTC. Its translation is CASSPGLAGSLQQYF. The variable domain in full, with the rest retrieved from reference TRBV14 and TRBJ2-7, is EAGVTQFPSHSVIEKGQTVTLRCDPISGHDNLYWYRRVMGKEIKFLLHFVKESKQDESGMPNNRFLAERTGGTYSTLKVQPAELEDSGVYFCASSPGLAGSLQQYFGPGTRLTVT.

This clone has only one observation. This chain uses TRBV18 with TRBJ2-7, with 9 bases matching TRBD1. The length of the CDR3 is 15 residues. The germline CDR1 and CDR2 sequences are KGHSH and LQKENI. J was trimmed by 7 bases and V by 3 bases; bases with no gene match: 10. The CDR3 DNA reads as TGTGCCAGCTCACCGGGACAGGGCATGATCGGGGAGCAGTACTTC. Encoded protein: CASSPGQGMIGEQYF.

V gene TRBV7-2 combines with J gene TRBJ2-1, with 9 bases identical to TRBD2. This CDR3 has 14 residues. Per the germline V gene, CDR1 is SGHTA and CDR2 is FQGNSA. With 1 base clipped from V and 9 bases from J, the junction kept 4 bases outside the gene matches. The CDR3: CASSLESGRFEQFF. In nucleotides, the CDR3 is TGTGCCAGCAGCTTAGAGAGCGGGAGGTTTGAGCAGTTCTTC.

This clone was picked up one time. The V call is TRBV11-3, the J call TRBJ2-1, with 7 bases lining up with TRBD2. The germline gives CDR1 SGHNT, CDR2 YENEEA. The CDR3 spans 12 residues. Trimming cost V 5 bases and J 8 bases; bases outside gene matches: 3. The CDR3, as DNA: TGTGCCAGCAGCCTGACTAGCTATGAGCAGTTCTTC. Protein sequence: CASSLTSYEQFF.

This chain connects TRBV16 to TRBJ2-7; a weak D match, TRBD1 (5 bases). Germline V lookup: CDR1 KGHSY, CDR2 FQNENV. V was pared by 3 bases and J by 8 bases, with 14 bases between. The CDR3 is 13 amino acids. DNA for the CDR3: TGTGCCAGCAGCCACGACAGCCTTACGCAGCAGTACTTC. This sequence encodes CASSHDSLTQQYF.

The genes are TRBV5-5 and TRBJ1-2; tentatively, D is TRBD1 (6 bases). Germline V gives CDR1 SGHKS, CDR2 YYEKEE (reference sequence). Trimming took 1 base from V and 4 from J, leaving 14 bases between them. The CDR3 runs to 15 residues. The CDR3 here is CASSLIQDSIYGYTF. In DNA form, the CDR3 reads TGTGCCAGCAGCTTGATTCAGGACAGTATCTATGGCTACACCTTC.

This chain uses TRBV4-2 with TRBJ2-3; D is possibly TRBD2 (6 bases). V was shortened by 3 bases and J by 9 bases, with 10 bases between the two germline ends. The germline V gene has CDR1 LGHNA and CDR2 YNFKEQ. There are 12 residues in the CDR3. CDR3 DNA sequence: TGTGCCAGCAGCCAGGGAAGCGGGACGCAGTATTTT. It codes for CASSQGSGTQYF.

The gene calls are TRBV19 and TRBJ2-7; the match to TRBD1 covers 7 bases. The CDR3 has 14 amino acids. CDR1 LNHDA and CDR2 SQIVND come from the germline V gene (reference sequence). V shed 6 bases and J 2 bases; nucleotides not matched to a gene: 7. CDR3 nucleotides: TGTGCCAGTAGCCTAACAGGGGTAGCCTACGAGCAGTACTTC. This gives the protein CASSLTGVAYEQYF.

The chain uses TRBV10-3 and TRBJ2-7; D possibly corresponds to TRBD1 (6 bases). Trimming stripped 2 bases from V and 4 bases from J, with 15 bases between. Germline V gives CDR1 ENHRY, CDR2 SYGVKD. CDR3 length: 15 residues. The CDR3 coding sequence is TGTGCCATCAGTGAGACCGGGACAATCGGGTACGAGCAGTACTTC. It encodes CAISETGTIGYEQYF.

The rearrangement uses TRBV7-8 and TRBJ1-5; D is uncertain. The V and J ends lost 6 bases and 10 bases respectively, with 13 bases between them. The CDR3 runs 12 residues. In germline, CDR1 is SGHVS, CDR2 FQNEAQ. The CDR3 sequence is CASRTGLQPQHF. In DNA form, the CDR3 reads TGTGCCAGCAGGACTGGACTTCAACCCCAGCATTTT.

This clone was seen only a few times. The gene calls are TRBV11-2 and TRBJ2-5; no reliable D call. The CDR3 consists of 13 residues. V dropped 3 bases and J dropped 4 bases, with 9 bases sitting between them. CDR1 is SGHAT and CDR2 is FQNNGV in the germline V gene. This CDR3 is CASSFSLRETQYF. The CDR3 nucleotides read TGTGCCAGCAGCTTTAGTCTACGAGAGACCCAGTACTTC.

The CDR3 region is CASRTGQGNGYTF. The CDR3 nucleotides are TGTGCCAGCAGGACGGGACAGGGGAATGGCTACACCTTC. The gene calls are TRBV28 and TRBJ1-2; 10 nucleotides agree with TRBD1. The germline V gene encodes CDR1 MDHEN and CDR2 SYDVKM. The CDR3 is made up of 13 amino acids. V lost 6 bases, J lost 6 bases, and 4 bases stayed unmatched.

V and J are TRBV2 and TRBJ1-1; D remains unclear. The V gene lost 8 bases and the J gene lost 4 bases, with 8 bases spanning the gap. CDR3 length: 11 residues. Per the germline V gene, CDR1 is SNHLY and CDR2 is FYNNEI. DNA of the CDR3: TGTGCCAGCTTCTACTCCACTGAAGCTTTCTTT. Translation gives CASFYSTEAFF.

This chain connects TRBV27 to TRBJ1-4, with no clear D. Trimming removed 3 bases at V and 7 bases at J, with 9 bases between. The CDR3 consists of 13 residues. In germline, CDR1 is MNHEY, CDR2 SMNVEV (reference sequence). This CDR3 reads CASSFSGFEKLFF. The CDR3 region has the DNA TGTGCCAGCAGTTTCTCGGGTTTTGAAAAACTGTTTTTT.